Listed below are T cell receptor beta chains from one sample, sequenced in a study of cytomegalovirus exposure and HLA in healthy donors. Method: immunoSEQ multiplex PCR; TCRdb's copy keeps in-frame clones and lacks some. The table records over 65,000 clones, 60% to 80% of them present only once. Specimen: PBMCs. The source is a woman aged 35 to 49 in good health and CMV-seronegative. The CDR3 runs from the conserved cysteine through the conserved F or W. The D gene is left open where the match is weak. Only part of the rows carry a size: once, few, many, or a class if the clone is expanded.

TRBJ2-1 | TRBV29-1 | NA | NA | CSALTPRGINEQFF | TGCAGCGCCCTGACTCCCCGGGGGATCAATGAGCAGTTCTTC
TRBJ1-2 | TRBV15 | NA | NA | CATSREARAPNYGYTF | TGTGCCACCAGCAGAGAAGCGAGGGCACCCAACTATGGCTACACCTTC
TRBJ2-2 | TRBV29-1 | TRBD2 | NA | CSVSRGLASGGELFF | TGCAGCGTGAGCAGAGGACTAGCGTCTGGCGGGGAGCTGTTTTTT
TRBJ1-1 | TRBV5-6 | TRBD1 | NA | CASSGQVPGTEAFF | TGTGCCAGCAGCGGACAGGTCCCTGGGACTGAAGCTTTCTTT
TRBJ2-3 | TRBV19 | NA | NA | CASSPGTDTQYF | TGTGCCAGTAGTCCCGGGACAGATACGCAGTATTTT
TRBJ1-2 | TRBV30 | TRBD1 | NA | CAWSVLGTGGHGYTF | TGTGCCTGGAGTGTACTCGGGACAGGGGGTCATGGCTACACCTTC
TRBJ1-1 | TRBV4-1 | NA | NA | CASSQEVGAPKAFF | TGCGCCAGCAGCCAAGAGGTCGGAGCTCCTAAAGCTTTCTTT
TRBJ1-1 | TRBV5-1 | TRBD1 | NA | CASSSGQGSTEAFF | TGCGCCAGCAGCTCCGGACAGGGTTCCACTGAAGCTTTCTTT
TRBJ1-1 | TRBV4-1 | NA | few | CASSQEEVRSTEAFF | TGCGCCAGCAGCCAAGAGGAGGTTCGGAGCACTGAAGCTTTCTTT
TRBJ2-3 | TRBV7-2 | TRBD2 | NA | CASSLTSGADTQYF | TGTGCCAGCAGCCTGACTAGCGGGGCAGATACGCAGTATTTT
TRBJ1-1 | TRBV19 | NA | NA | CASSISDSLNTEAFF | TGTGCCAGTAGTATATCCGACAGCTTGAACACTGAAGCTTTCTTT
TRBJ2-3 | TRBV30 | TRBD2 | NA | CAWSGTSGTDTQYF | TGTGCCTGGAGTGGGACTAGCGGGACAGATACGCAGTATTTT
TRBJ1-1 | TRBV10-1 | TRBD1 | NA | CASSEGQGKTEAFF | TGCGCCAGCAGTGAAGGACAGGGGAAGACTGAAGCTTTCTTT
TRBJ2-4 | TRBV7-2 | NA | few | CASSLGSGKNIQYF | TGTGCCAGCAGCTTAGGTTCGGGCAAAAACATTCAGTACTTC
TRBJ2-3 | TRBV7-2 | NA | NA | CASSLAQDSVTDTQYF | TGTGCCAGCAGCTTAGCACAGGACAGCGTCACAGATACGCAGTATTTT
TRBJ2-5 | TRBV11-2 | TRBD2 | NA | CASNPSGGKETQYF | TGTGCCAGCAACCCTAGCGGCGGTAAAGAGACCCAGTACTTC
TRBJ1-2 | TRBV11-2 | NA | NA | CASSARQALIYGYTF | TGTGCCAGCAGCGCCCGACAGGCGCTGATCTATGGCTACACCTTC
TRBJ2-7 | TRBV11-2 | TRBD2 | NA | CASSLLAGAREQYF | TGTGCCAGCAGCCTACTAGCGGGAGCGAGGGAGCAGTACTTC
TRBJ2-4 | TRBV5-1 | NA | NA | CASSLDRVAKNIQYF | TGCGCCAGCAGCTTGGACAGGGTGGCCAAAAACATTCAGTACTTC
TRBJ2-7 | TRBV7-8 | NA | NA | CASSLAQGTYEQYF | TGTGCCAGCAGCTTAGCACAGGGAACTTACGAGCAGTACTTC
TRBJ2-1 | TRBV15 | NA | NA | CATRVPGGFNEQFF | TGTGCCACCCGCGTCCCTGGAGGGTTCAATGAGCAGTTCTTC
TRBJ1-2 | TRBV19 | NA | NA | CASSSGDLKRGYTF | TGTGCCAGTAGTTCTGGTGACCTAAAGCGGGGCTACACCTTC